This is a list of T cell receptor beta chains from one sample in a study of T cells in localized non-small cell lung cancer. Produced via immunoSEQ multiplex PCR; TCRdb's table is partial and in-frame only. The sample yields some 64,000 clones, 85% to 90% seen once. This sample comprised peripheral blood, obtained before any cancer treatment. These receptors all stem from a woman aged 40-75 years with stage I lung adenocarcinoma. Both conserved end residues are trimmed from each CDR3.

v_call cdr3_aa
TRBV2 ASSGAAANYGYT
TRBV12-5 ADRTHEKLF
TRBV7-8 ASSPQGRDTIY
TRBV18 ASSPTGTGEKLF
TRBV19 ASTLGQGSPYEQY
TRBV28 ASGDPYYGYT
TRBV4-3 ASSQDRTGTKNIQY
TRBV2 ASSPGTESNQPQH
TRBV6-6 ASSYSLGSLNEKLF
TRBV5-1 ASSEFPGGELMSEAF
TRBV9 ASSVEGGRHYNEQF
TRBV2 ASSDRSGNKNIQY
TRBV11-2 ASSPAGFSEQY
TRBV19 ASSIKGDRENSPLH
TRBV28 ASSLNGYGYT
TRBV7-2 ASSSGTGVNEKLF
TRBV2 ASKLLTASTDTQY
TRBV20-1 SAQGNTEAF
TRBV28 ASAPGQNYEQY
TRBV7-3 ASSFYAGELF
TRBV19 ASSIGASGLYEQY
TRBV6-5 ASSQRQGAYEQY
TRBV5-1 ASSQGQGAKEQF
TRBV7-2 ASSLVSGQVSSGNTIY
TRBV5-1 ASSFISADDEQF
TRBV11-3 ASSSLAGGTDTQY
TRBV25-1 ASSEYNEAYQETQY
TRBV29-1 SVVRGNTEAF
TRBV6-1 ASTPRRQGANEQF
TRBV23-1 ASSRGPTGADTQY
TRBV25-1 ASSSRADTQY
TRBV4-2 ASSQDGRNPYGYT
TRBV19 ASSIQITNYGYT
TRBV2 ASTELTTNEKLF
TRBV5-1 ASSWEPGTHQPQH
TRBV18 ASSPVHNSLGLTDTQY
TRBV6-6 ASSGVNTEAF
TRBV6-1 ASRWEGDNEQF
TRBV25-1 ASSEETGGYTGELF
TRBV19 ASSVVGGAGANVLT
TRBV21-1 ANSRGHTEAF
TRBV25-1 ASSGQLTGNTEAF
TRBV28 ASSLPGTARTDTQY
TRBV6-5 ASSDSGGVRGYT
TRBV6-1 ASKRGQGAEAF
TRBV30 AWSPFSGYYGYT
TRBV5-4 ASSWDRGKVGYT
TRBV6-5 ASRTRDPTGELF
TRBV7-6 ASSLGQGDQPQH
TRBV6-6 ASSPGTPQY
TRBV4-1 ASSQYWDAENEQY
TRBV5-4 ASSFGGEPGANVLT
TRBV7-3 ASSFGTGGTEAF
TRBV6-5 ASSPGGEAF
TRBV19 ASTFGGRRRANVLT
TRBV7-2 ASSLRSPEQY
TRBV6-1 ASSDRGYGYT
TRBV7-2 ASRRGAFNEQF
TRBV4-2 ASSQDWGQGIEPQH